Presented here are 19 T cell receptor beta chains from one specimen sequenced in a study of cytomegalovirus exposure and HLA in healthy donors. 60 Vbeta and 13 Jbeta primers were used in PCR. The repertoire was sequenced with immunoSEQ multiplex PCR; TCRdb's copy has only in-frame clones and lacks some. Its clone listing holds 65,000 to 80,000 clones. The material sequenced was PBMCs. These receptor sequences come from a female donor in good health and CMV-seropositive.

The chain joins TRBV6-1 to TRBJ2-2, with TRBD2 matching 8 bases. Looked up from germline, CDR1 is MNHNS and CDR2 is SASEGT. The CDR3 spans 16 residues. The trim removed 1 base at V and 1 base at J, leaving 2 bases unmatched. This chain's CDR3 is CASSEGTSWNTGELFF. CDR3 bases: TGTGCCAGCAGTGAAGGGACTAGCTGGAACACCGGGGAGCTGTTTTTT.

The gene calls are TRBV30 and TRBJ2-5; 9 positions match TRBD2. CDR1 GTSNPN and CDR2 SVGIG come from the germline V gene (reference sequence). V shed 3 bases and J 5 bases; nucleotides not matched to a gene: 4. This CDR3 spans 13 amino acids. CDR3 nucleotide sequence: TGTGCCTGGAGAGGCGGGGGGGCTGAGACCCAGTACTTC. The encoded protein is CAWRGGGAETQYF.

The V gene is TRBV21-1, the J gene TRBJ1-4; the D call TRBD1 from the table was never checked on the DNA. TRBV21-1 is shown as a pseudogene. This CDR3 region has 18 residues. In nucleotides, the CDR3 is TGTGCCAGCAGCAAAGAGGGGGGACAGGGGAGGACTAATGAAAAACTGTTTTTT. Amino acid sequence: CASSKEGGQGRTNEKLFF.

In DNA, the CDR3 is TGTGCCAGCAGTTTAGTGTCCGGGACAGGTTGGTTCGAGCAGTACTTC. This gives the protein CASSLVSGTGWFEQYF. The chain uses TRBV28 and TRBJ2-7; 8 bases are shared with TRBD1. The J segment lost 6 bases and the V segment lost 2 bases, leaving 12 bases of the junction unmatched. The CDR3 runs to 16 residues. Germline CDR1 is MDHEN and CDR2 is SYDVKM.

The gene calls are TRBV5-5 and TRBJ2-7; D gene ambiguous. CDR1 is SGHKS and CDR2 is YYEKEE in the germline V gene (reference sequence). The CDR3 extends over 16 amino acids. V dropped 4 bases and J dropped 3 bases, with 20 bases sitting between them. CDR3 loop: CASSRLPIRSGYEQYF. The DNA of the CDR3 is TGTGCCAGCAGCCGACTGCCGATTCGGAGTGGCTACGAGCAGTACTTC.

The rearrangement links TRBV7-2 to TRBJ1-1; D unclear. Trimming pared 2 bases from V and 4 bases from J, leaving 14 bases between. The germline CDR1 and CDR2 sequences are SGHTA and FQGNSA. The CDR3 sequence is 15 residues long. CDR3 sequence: CASSLSLIGSTEAFF. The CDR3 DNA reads TGTGCCAGCAGCTTATCCCTCATAGGGAGCACTGAAGCTTTCTTT.

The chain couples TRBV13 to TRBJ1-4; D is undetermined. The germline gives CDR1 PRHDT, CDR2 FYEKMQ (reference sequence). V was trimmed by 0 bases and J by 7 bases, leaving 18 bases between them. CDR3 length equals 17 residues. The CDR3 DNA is TGTGCCAGCAGCTTAGGCCAGGATGGTCACAGTAGTGAAAAACTGTTTTTT. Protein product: CASSLGQDGHSSEKLFF.

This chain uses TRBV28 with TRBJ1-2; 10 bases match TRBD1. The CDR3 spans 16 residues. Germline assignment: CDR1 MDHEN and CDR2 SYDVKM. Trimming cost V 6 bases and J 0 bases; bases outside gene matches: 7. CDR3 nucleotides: TGTGCCAGCAGACGTCGACAGGGGGCGGCTAACTATGGCTACACCTTC. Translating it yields CASRRRQGAANYGYTF.

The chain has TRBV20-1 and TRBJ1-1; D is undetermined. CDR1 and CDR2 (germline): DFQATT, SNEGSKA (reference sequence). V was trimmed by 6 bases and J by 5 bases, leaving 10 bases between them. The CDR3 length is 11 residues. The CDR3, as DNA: TGCAGTGCCCGACCGGGGACTGAAGCTTTCTTT. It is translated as CSARPGTEAFF.

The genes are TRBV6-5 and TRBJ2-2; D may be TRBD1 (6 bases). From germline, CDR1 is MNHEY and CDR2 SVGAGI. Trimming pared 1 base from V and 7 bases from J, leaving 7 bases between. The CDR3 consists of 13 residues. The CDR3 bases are TGTGCCAGCAGTTACTTCAGGGGCGGGGAGCTGTTTTTT. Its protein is CASSYFRGGELFF.

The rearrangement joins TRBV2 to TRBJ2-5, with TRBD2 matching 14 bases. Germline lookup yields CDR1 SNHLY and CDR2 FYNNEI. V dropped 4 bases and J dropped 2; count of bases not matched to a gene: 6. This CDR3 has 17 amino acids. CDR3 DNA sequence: TGTGCCAGCAGTGGAAGGAGGACTAGCGGGAGGCAAGAGACCCAGTACTTC. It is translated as CASSGRRTSGRQETQYF.

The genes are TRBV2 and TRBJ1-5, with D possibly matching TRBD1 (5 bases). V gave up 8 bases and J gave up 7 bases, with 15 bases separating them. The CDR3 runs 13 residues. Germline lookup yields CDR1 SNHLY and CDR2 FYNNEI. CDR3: CASSDSVGQPQHF. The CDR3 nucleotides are TGTGCCAGCTCAGACAGTGTGGGGCAGCCCCAGCATTTT.

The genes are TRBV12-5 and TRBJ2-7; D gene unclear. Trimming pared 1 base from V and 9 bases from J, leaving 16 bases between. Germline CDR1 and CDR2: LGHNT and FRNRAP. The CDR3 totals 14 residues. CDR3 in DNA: TGTGCTAGTGGTTTGGAGCGACCAGATCAAGGGCAGTACTTC. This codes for CASGLERPDQGQYF.

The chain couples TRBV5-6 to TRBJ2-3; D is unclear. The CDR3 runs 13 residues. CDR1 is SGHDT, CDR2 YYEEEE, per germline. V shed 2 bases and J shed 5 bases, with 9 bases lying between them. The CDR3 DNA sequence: TGTGCCAGCAGCTTACTCTTGCTAGATACGCAGTATTTT. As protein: CASSLLLLDTQYF.

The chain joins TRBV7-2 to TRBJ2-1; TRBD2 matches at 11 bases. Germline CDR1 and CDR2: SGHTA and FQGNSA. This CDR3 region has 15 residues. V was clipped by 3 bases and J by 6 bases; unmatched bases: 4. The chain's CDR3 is CASSLTSGTFNEQFF. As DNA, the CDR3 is TGTGCCAGCAGCTTGACTAGCGGGACCTTCAATGAGCAGTTCTTC.

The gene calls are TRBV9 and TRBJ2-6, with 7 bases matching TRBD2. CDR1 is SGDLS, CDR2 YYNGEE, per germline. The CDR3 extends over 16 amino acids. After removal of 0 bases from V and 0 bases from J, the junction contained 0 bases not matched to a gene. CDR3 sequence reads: CASSVGGGSGANVLTF. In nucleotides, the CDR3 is TGTGCCAGCAGCGTAGGGGGGGGCTCTGGGGCCAACGTCCTGACTTTC. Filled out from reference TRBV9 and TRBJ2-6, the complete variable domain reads DSGVTQTPKHLITATGQRVTLRCSPRSGDLSVYWYQQSLDQGLQFLIQYYNGEERAKGNILERFSAQQFPDLHSELNLSSLELGDSALYFCASSVGGGSGANVLTFGAGSRLTVL.

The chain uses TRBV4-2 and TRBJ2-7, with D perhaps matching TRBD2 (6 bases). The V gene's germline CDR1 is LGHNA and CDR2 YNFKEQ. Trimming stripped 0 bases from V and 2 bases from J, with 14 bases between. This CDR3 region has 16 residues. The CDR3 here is CASSQDSAGTPYEQYF. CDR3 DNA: TGTGCCAGCAGCCAAGATTCGGCAGGGACTCCCTACGAGCAGTACTTC.

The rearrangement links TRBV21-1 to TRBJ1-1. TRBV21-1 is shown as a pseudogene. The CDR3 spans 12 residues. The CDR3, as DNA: TGTGCCAGCAGCAAGGGGGGGCCGGAGGCTTTCTTT. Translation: CASSKGGPEAFF.

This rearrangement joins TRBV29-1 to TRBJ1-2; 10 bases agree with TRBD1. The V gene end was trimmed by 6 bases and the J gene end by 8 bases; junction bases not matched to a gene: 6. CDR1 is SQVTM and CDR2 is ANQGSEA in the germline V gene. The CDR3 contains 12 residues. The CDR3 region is CSVVGQGKGYTF. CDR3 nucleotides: TGCAGCGTAGTGGGACAGGGGAAAGGCTACACCTTC.